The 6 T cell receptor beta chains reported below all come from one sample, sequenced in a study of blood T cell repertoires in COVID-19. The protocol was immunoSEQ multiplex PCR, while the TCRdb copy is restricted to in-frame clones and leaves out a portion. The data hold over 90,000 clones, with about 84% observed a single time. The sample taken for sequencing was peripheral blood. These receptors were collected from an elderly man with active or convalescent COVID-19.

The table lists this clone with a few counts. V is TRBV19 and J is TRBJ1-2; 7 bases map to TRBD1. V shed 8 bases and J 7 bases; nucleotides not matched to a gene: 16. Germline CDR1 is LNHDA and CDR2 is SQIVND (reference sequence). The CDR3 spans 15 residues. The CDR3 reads CASAGPGQLYSGYTF. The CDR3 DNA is TGTGCCAGTGCGGGCCCGGGACAGCTGTACTCTGGCTACACCTTC.

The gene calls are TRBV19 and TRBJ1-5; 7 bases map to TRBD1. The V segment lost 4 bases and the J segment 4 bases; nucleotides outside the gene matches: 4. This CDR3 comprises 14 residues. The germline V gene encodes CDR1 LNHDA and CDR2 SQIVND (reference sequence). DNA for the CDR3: TGTGCCAGTAGTAGGGGACAGCCAAATCAGCCCCAGCATTTT. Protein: CASSRGQPNQPQHF.

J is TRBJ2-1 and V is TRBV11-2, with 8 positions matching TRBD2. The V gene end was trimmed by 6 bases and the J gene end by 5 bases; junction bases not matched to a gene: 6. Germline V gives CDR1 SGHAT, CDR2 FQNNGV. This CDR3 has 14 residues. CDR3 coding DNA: TGTGCCAGCAGACCGGGACTAGAGGACAATGAGCAGTTCTTC. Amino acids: CASRPGLEDNEQFF.

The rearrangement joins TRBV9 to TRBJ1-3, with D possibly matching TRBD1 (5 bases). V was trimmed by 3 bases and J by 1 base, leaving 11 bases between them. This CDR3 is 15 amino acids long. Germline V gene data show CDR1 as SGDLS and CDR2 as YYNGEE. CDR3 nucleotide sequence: TGTGCCAGCAGCGCGAGCCGGGGGTCTGGAAACACCATATATTTT. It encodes CASSASRGSGNTIYF.

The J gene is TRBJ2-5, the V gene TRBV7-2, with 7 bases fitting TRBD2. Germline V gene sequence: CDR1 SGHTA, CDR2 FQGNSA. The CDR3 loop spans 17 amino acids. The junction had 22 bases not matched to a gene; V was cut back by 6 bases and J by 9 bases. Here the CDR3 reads CASSSTPRTSGVMAQYF. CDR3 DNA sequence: TGTGCCAGCAGTTCAACCCCACGGACTAGTGGAGTGATGGCCCAGTACTTC. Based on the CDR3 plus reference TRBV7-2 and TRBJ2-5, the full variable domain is GAGVSQSPSNKVTEKGKDVELRCDPISGHTALYWYRQSLGQGLEFLIYFQGNSAPDKSGLPSDRFSAERTGGSVSTLTIQRTQQEDSAVYLCASSSTPRTSGVMAQYFGPGTRLLVL.

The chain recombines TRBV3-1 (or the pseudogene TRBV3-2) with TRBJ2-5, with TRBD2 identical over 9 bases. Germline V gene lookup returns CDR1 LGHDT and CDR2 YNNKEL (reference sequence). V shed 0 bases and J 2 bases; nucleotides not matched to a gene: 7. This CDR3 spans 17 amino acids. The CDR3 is CASSQDWLAGIQETQYF. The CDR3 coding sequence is TGTGCCAGCAGCCAAGATTGGCTAGCGGGGATACAAGAGACCCAGTACTTC.